One T cell receptor beta chain is described in this entry. The sample belongs to a study of T cell changes during pregnancy in multiple sclerosis. CDR1 LNHNV and CDR2 YYDKDF come from the germline V gene (reference sequence). J lost 6 bases, V lost 0 bases, and 7 bases had no gene match. CDR3 size: 15 residues. Here immunoSEQ multiplex PCR was the method, and the copy in TCRdb shows in-frame clones only, minus some. The data contain about 74,000 clones, 92% of them singletons. The chain couples TRBV15 to TRBJ1-2; 7 nucleotides agree with TRBD1. Source: peripheral blood, taken after pregnancy. This sequence was found in a female donor in good health, enrolled as a control in a pregnancy study. The CDR3 sequence is CATSREGDSYHGYTF. CDR3 nucleotide sequence: TGTGCCACCAGCAGAGAGGGGGACAGTTATCATGGCTACACCTTC.